The 5 T cell receptor beta chains below were found in one sample sequenced in a study of Ad26.COV2.S vaccination and SARS-CoV-2 variants. Clones were sequenced by immunoSEQ multiplex PCR, and TCRdb holds only the in-frame ones, with some missing. The table records approximately 350,000 clones, 80% to 90% of them present only once. Treatment denoted: around 19 received Ad26.COV2.S at low or high dose, single or two shots; several received placebo; per-sample allocation not given. The samples were gathered on day 63 after the first injection of vaccine or placebo. Here the sequenced sample was peripheral blood, taken in a trial of Ad26.COV2.S vaccine versus placebo. These receptors originate from a person between 18 and 59 years old who received the Ad26.COV2.S COVID-19 vaccine or a placebo.

This CDR3 reads CASSGLAGAYTGELFF. The CDR3 DNA is TGTGCCAGCAGCGGACTAGCGGGGGCCTACACCGGGGAGCTGTTTTTT. The chain joins TRBV7-2 to TRBJ2-2; 13 nucleotides align to TRBD2. The CDR3 spans 16 residues. V lost 5 bases and J lost 3; bases outside the gene matches: 3. The germline CDR1 and CDR2 sequences are SGHTA and FQGNSA.

The V gene is TRBV7-3, the J gene TRBJ1-6; D call uncertain. Trimming stripped 1 base from V and 10 bases from J, with 14 bases between. CDR3 length: 15 residues. Germline lookup yields CDR1 SGHTA and CDR2 FQGTGA. As DNA, the CDR3 is TGTGCCAGCAGCTTAAGCCCCGGTGGGGAATCACCCCTCCACTTT. Translation: CASSLSPGGESPLHF.

V is TRBV7-9 and J is TRBJ1-2, with 7 bases identical to TRBD1. The CDR3 length is 13 residues. The J segment lost 2 bases and the V segment lost 4 bases, leaving 1 base of the junction unmatched. The V gene's germline CDR1 is SEHNR and CDR2 FQNEAQ (reference sequence). The CDR3 protein is CASSSQGNYGYTF. The CDR3 DNA follows: TGTGCCAGCAGCTCACAGGGGAACTATGGCTACACCTTC.

V is TRBV13 and J is TRBJ1-3; D not resolved. Trimming cost V 5 bases and J 3 bases, with 11 bases left between them. This CDR3 contains 14 residues. Germline V gene sequence: CDR1 PRHDT, CDR2 FYEKMQ (reference sequence). CDR3 region: CASSPRAYGNTIYF. In DNA, the CDR3 is TGTGCCAGCAGCCCCCGAGCCTATGGAAACACCATATATTTT.

The chain carries TRBV7-9 and TRBJ2-5, with 9 bases matching TRBD2. CDR3 size: 15 residues. Trimming removed 4 bases from V and 1 base from J; junction bases left unmatched: 4. Germline CDR1 and CDR2: SEHNR and FQNEAQ (reference sequence). CDR3 bases: TGTGCCAGCAGCTCCGTGCGGGGGGGCCAAGAGACCCAGTACTTC. It yields the protein CASSSVRGGQETQYF.